The 24 T cell receptor beta chains below all came from one sample that was sequenced in a study of shared clonotypes between healthy human individuals. Profiling relied on immunoSEQ multiplex PCR, and the TCRdb table lists in-frame clones only, not all of them. The sample shows roughly 1 million clones, approximately 76% of them seen only once. The specimen was memory CD4+ T cells sorted from blood. Regarding subset: CD45RA-negative fraction. The receptors originated from a man in his late teens or twenties in good health.

Here the CDR3 reads CASTRTQGMSEKLFF. DNA for the CDR3: TGTGCCAGCACTCGAACCCAGGGTATGAGTGAAAAACTGTTTTTT. This sequence joins TRBV2 and TRBJ1-4, with a tentative D call TRBD1 (5 bases). This CDR3 comprises 15 residues. From germline, CDR1 is SNHLY and CDR2 FYNNEI. Trimming shortened V by 7 bases and J by 7 bases, and 19 bases separated the two germline ends.

This clone was detected only a few times. The CDR3 reads CASSIPSTGVYGYTF. CDR3 bases: TGTGCCAGTAGTATCCCCTCGACAGGAGTCTATGGCTACACCTTC. V gene TRBV19 combines with J gene TRBJ1-2; tentative D call: TRBD1 (6 bases). V dropped 3 bases and J dropped 4 bases, with 15 bases sitting between them. The CDR3 is 15 residues long. The germline gives CDR1 LNHDA, CDR2 SQIVND (reference sequence).

Concerning this clone: At one end the junction does not follow the germline gene, possibly because of a read error. The rearrangement links TRBV19 to TRBJ2-7, with D hard to call. The CDR3 is 8 residues long. Germline V gives CDR1 LNHDA, CDR2 SQIVND (reference sequence). The CDR3 here is CANSPLDF. As DNA, the CDR3 is TGTGCCAACTCCCCTCTCGACTTC.

In its sample, this clone was seen many times. The chain is built from TRBV4-1 and TRBJ1-2; 8 bases are a match to TRBD1. This CDR3 comprises 15 residues. Germline V gene data show CDR1 as MGHRA and CDR2 as YSYEKL. Trimming cost V 4 bases and J 8 bases; bases outside gene matches: 12. In nucleotides, the CDR3 is TGCGCCAGCAGCCGAGATACAGGGGGATCGTGGGGCTACACCTTC. Its protein is CASSRDTGGSWGYTF.

The chain combines TRBV6-6 with TRBJ2-2; D not certain. V shed 1 base and J shed 6 bases, with 6 bases lying between them. The CDR3 covers 13 residues. In germline, CDR1 is MNHNY, CDR2 SVGAGI (reference sequence). Here the CDR3 reads CASSYFTAGELFF. The CDR3 nucleotides read TGTGCCAGCAGTTACTTCACGGCCGGGGAGCTGTTTTTT.

The chain employs TRBV18 and TRBJ2-7; weak D call: TRBD2 (7 bases). Germline lookup yields CDR1 KGHSH and CDR2 LQKENI. The CDR3 loop spans 16 amino acids. Trimming pared 2 bases from V and 6 bases from J, leaving 20 bases between. The CDR3 nucleotides read TGTGCCAGCTCACCAGAACTGGCGGGAGTAGGGGGCGAGCAGTACTTC. This translates into CASSPELAGVGGEQYF.

The genes are TRBV9 and TRBJ1-5; D might be TRBD1 (6 bases). Trimming pared 3 bases from V and 0 bases from J, leaving 16 bases between. CDR3 length: 17 residues. Germline CDR1 SGDLS, CDR2 YYNGEE. CDR3: CASSALDWTDSNQPQHF. CDR3 coding DNA: TGTGCCAGCAGCGCCCTAGATTGGACAGATAGCAATCAGCCCCAGCATTTT.

Comments on this clone: One base separates it from a far larger clone, so it is likely a read error. The chain has TRBV5-4 and TRBJ2-3, with a tentative D call TRBD1 (6 bases). Germline V gene sequence: CDR1 SGHNT, CDR2 YYREEE (reference sequence). Trimming removed 4 bases from V and 0 bases from J, with 9 bases in between. The CDR3 has 14 amino acids. CDR3 amino acids: CASSKGQSTDTQYF. In DNA form, the CDR3 reads TGTGCCAGCAGCAAAGGACAGAGCACAGATACGCAGTATTTT.

The chain is built from TRBV5-1 and TRBJ2-7; D possibly corresponds to TRBD2 (6 bases). The length of the CDR3 is 16 residues. V dropped 4 bases and J dropped 2 bases, with 19 bases sitting between them. Germline CDR1 SGHRS, CDR2 YFSETQ. CDR3 protein: CASSPGGTSSAYEQYF. DNA of the CDR3: TGCGCCAGCAGCCCTGGAGGAACTAGCTCAGCCTACGAGCAGTACTTC.

V gene TRBV28 combines with J gene TRBJ2-2; TRBD1 matches at 8 bases. Germline CDR1 and CDR2: MDHEN and SYDVKM. The CDR3 has 14 residues. J gave up 5 bases and V 5 bases, and 4 bases lay outside the gene matches. The DNA of the CDR3 is TGTGCCAGCAGTCCCACAGGGGGGACCGGGGAGCTGTTTTTT. Protein sequence: CASSPTGGTGELFF.

The rearrangement uses TRBV5-1 and TRBJ2-1; D unresolved. Germline CDR1 is SGHRS and CDR2 is YFSETQ. V was trimmed by 0 bases and J by 0 bases, leaving 10 bases between them. There are 16 residues in the CDR3. CDR3 protein: CASSLDGPSSYNEQFF. The CDR3 nucleotides are TGCGCCAGCAGCTTGGATGGGCCGAGCTCCTACAATGAGCAGTTCTTC. Full variable domain (outside the CDR3, taken from reference TRBV5-1 and TRBJ2-1): KAGVTQTPRYLIKTRGQQVTLSCSPISGHRSVSWYQQTPGQGLQFLFEYFSETQRNKGNFPGRFSGRQFSNSRSEMNVSTLELGDSALYLCASSLDGPSSYNEQFFGPGTRLTVL.

This sequence joins TRBV6-5 and TRBJ2-1, with unresolved D. The V gene lost 6 bases and the J gene lost 8 bases, with 14 bases spanning the gap. The CDR3 contains 13 residues. Germline V gene sequence: CDR1 MNHEY, CDR2 SVGAGI. The DNA of the CDR3 is TGTGCCAGCAGCCCCTACGGGTTCGATGAGCAGTTCTTC. As protein: CASSPYGFDEQFF.

Only a few counts were recorded for this clone. The rearrangement uses TRBV11-2 and TRBJ2-3, with 8 bases matching TRBD2. CDR1 SGHAT and CDR2 FQNNGV come from the germline V gene. The CDR3 length is 13 residues. With V trimmed by 5 bases and J by 11 bases, 9 bases remained unmatched. CDR3 DNA sequence: TGTGCCAGCAGCCCAGACGGCGCGGGGGGGCAGTATTTT. Translated, it gives CASSPDGAGGQYF.

Only a few counts were recorded for this clone. The sample holds other DNA sequences that translate to the same CDR3. CDR3 coding DNA: TGTGCCACCCTAACCGGGACAGGCTACGAGCAGTACTTC. Protein product: CATLTGTGYEQYF. The V and J genes are TRBV28 and TRBJ2-7; TRBD1 matches at 8 bases. The CDR3 spans 13 residues. The V segment lost 10 bases and the J segment 3 bases; nucleotides outside the gene matches: 8. Germline V gene data show CDR1 as MDHEN and CDR2 as SYDVKM.

The chain carries TRBV27 and TRBJ2-5; TRBD1 matches at 7 bases. V shed 1 base and J 5 bases; nucleotides not matched to a gene: 4. The CDR3 sequence is 14 residues long. CDR1 is MNHEY and CDR2 is SMNVEV in the germline V gene (reference sequence). CDR3 bases: TGTGCCAGCAGTTTATTGGGACAGCGGGAGACCCAGTACTTC. It encodes CASSLLGQRETQYF.

The CDR3 protein is CASSFGRGGTDTQYF. The CDR3 DNA follows: TGCGCCAGCAGCTTCGGCAGGGGGGGCACAGATACGCAGTATTTT. The chain uses TRBV5-1 and TRBJ2-3, with D perhaps matching TRBD1 (7 bases). V was shortened by 2 bases and J by 1 base, with 11 bases between the two germline ends. This CDR3 region has 15 residues. The germline V gene has CDR1 SGHRS and CDR2 YFSETQ.

The rearrangement links TRBV15 to TRBJ2-5; D possibly matches TRBD1 or TRBD2 (5 bases each). CDR1 is LNHNV, CDR2 YYDKDF, per germline (reference sequence). Trimming shortened V by 7 bases and J by 4 bases, and 13 bases separated the two germline ends. There are 13 residues in the CDR3. The CDR3 region has the DNA TGTGCCACCACCCAGAGAGGGGTAGAGACCCAGTACTTC. This encodes CATTQRGVETQYF. Full variable domain (missing parts from reference TRBV15 and TRBJ2-5): DAMVIQNPRYQVTQFGKPVTLSCSQTLNHNVMYWYQQKSSQAPKLLFHYYDKDFNNEADTPDNFQSRRPNTSFCFLDIRSPGLGDTAMYLCATTQRGVETQYFGPGTRLLVL.

This clone has more than one count but fewer than ten. This chain uses TRBV4-3 with TRBJ2-7; TRBD1 matches at 10 bases. The CDR3 covers 16 residues. Germline V CDR1 and CDR2: LGHNA, YSLEER. Trimming removed 4 bases from V and 5 bases from J; junction bases left unmatched: 11. The CDR3 protein is CASSLSPGTGEDEQYF. The CDR3 DNA reads TGCGCCAGCAGCCTCTCCCCCGGGACAGGGGAAGACGAGCAGTACTTC.

This clone has ten or more counts. Different DNA sequences within this sample yield the same CDR3. The chain links TRBV4-3 to TRBJ1-3, with a possible D match to TRBD1 (5 bases). Germline V gene sequence: CDR1 LGHNA, CDR2 YSLEER. CDR3 length: 15 amino acids. Trimming pared 0 bases from V and 2 bases from J, leaving 8 bases between. CDR3 sequence reads: CASSQEGAAGNTIYF. The CDR3 bases are TGCGCCAGCAGCCAAGAAGGGGCAGCTGGAAACACCATATATTTT.

This sequence joins TRBV5-5 and TRBJ2-2, with 7 bases matching TRBD1. Trimming took 7 bases from V and 6 from J; bases not matched to a gene: 12. The germline V gene has CDR1 SGHKS and CDR2 YYEKEE (reference sequence). The CDR3 loop spans 15 amino acids. The CDR3, as DNA: TGTGCCAGCGAAGCTATAACAGGGGTTCCCGGGGAGCTGTTTTTT. Protein product: CASEAITGVPGELFF.

This clone was detected only a few times. J is TRBJ2-5 and V is TRBV5-1, with 11 bases that match TRBD2. V trimming: 6 bases; J trimming: 3 bases; junction bases outside the gene matches: 10. The CDR3 runs 16 residues. Germline CDR1 is SGHRS and CDR2 is YFSETQ. In DNA form, the CDR3 reads TGCGCCAGCAAAACCCCCACGGGACTAGCGGAAGAGACCCAGTACTTC. As protein: CASKTPTGLAEETQYF.

J is TRBJ1-4 and V is TRBV6-5; D possibly corresponds to TRBD1 (6 bases). The CDR3 covers 12 residues. V gave up 2 bases and J gave up 13 bases, with 11 bases separating them. CDR1 MNHEY and CDR2 SVGAGI come from the germline V gene. This CDR3 is CASSYKGGRLFF. The CDR3 coding sequence is TGTGCCAGCAGTTACAAGGGGGGTAGACTGTTTTTT.

This chain links TRBV2 with TRBJ2-1, with D perhaps matching TRBD1 or TRBD2 (6 bases each). Deletions cut 4 bases from V and 4 bases from J, with 11 bases between. The CDR3 is 14 residues long. From germline, CDR1 is SNHLY and CDR2 FYNNEI. This CDR3 reads CASSVSGAYNEQFF. The CDR3 DNA reads as TGTGCCAGCAGTGTATCGGGGGCTTACAATGAGCAGTTCTTC.

This clone was found a few times. The V call is TRBV19, the J call TRBJ1-3, with TRBD1 matching over 8 bases. Germline values: CDR1 LNHDA, CDR2 SQIVND (reference sequence). The CDR3 runs 17 residues. V was clipped by 6 bases and J by 0 bases; unmatched bases: 10. Here the CDR3 DNA reads TGTGCCAGTAGGAGCCGACAGGGGTTAATCTCTGGAAACACCATATATTTT. The encoded protein is CASRSRQGLISGNTIYF.